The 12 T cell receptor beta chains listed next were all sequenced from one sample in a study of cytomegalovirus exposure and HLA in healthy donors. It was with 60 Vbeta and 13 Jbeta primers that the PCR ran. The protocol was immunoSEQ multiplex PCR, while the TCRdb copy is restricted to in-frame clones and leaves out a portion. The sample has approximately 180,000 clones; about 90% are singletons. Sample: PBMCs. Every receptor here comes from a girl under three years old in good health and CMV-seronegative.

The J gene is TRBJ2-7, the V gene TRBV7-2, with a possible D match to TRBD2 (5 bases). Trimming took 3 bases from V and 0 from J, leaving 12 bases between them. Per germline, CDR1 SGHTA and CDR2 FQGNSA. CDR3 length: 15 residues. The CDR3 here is CASSFGGSSSYEQYF. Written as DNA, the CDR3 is TGTGCCAGCAGCTTTGGAGGCTCTAGCTCCTACGAGCAGTACTTC. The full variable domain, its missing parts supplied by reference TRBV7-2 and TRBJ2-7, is GAGVSQSPSNKVTEKGKDVELRCDPISGHTALYWYRQSLGQGLEFLIYFQGNSAPDKSGLPSDRFSAERTGGSVSTLTIQRTQQEDSAVYLCASSFGGSSSYEQYFGPGTRLTVT.

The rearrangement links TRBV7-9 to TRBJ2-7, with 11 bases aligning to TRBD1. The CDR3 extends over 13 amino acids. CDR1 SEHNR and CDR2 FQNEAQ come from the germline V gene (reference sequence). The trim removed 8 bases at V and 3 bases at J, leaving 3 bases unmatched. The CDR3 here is CASGGTGGYEQYF. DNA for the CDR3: TGTGCCAGCGGAGGGACAGGGGGCTACGAGCAGTACTTC. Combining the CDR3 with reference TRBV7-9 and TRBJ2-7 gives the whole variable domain DTGVSQNPRHKITKRGQNVTFRCDPISEHNRLYWYRQTLGQGPEFLTYFQNEAQLEKSRLLSDRFSAERPKGSFSTLEIQRTEQGDSAMYLCASGGTGGYEQYFGPGTRLTVT.

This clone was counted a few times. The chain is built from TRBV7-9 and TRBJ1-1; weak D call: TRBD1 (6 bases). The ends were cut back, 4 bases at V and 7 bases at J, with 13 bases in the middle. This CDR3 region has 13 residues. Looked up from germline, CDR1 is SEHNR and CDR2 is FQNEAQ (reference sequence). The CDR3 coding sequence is TGTGCCAGCAGCTCCCCCGGGGGGCGTGAAGCTTTCTTT. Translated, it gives CASSSPGGREAFF.

The CDR3 nucleotides are TGTGCCAGCCTTCTAGGAGCAGCGGGGGATACGCAGTATTTT. It codes for CASLLGAAGDTQYF. The chain is built from TRBV6-1 and TRBJ2-3, with 7 positions matching TRBD2. The germline CDR1 and CDR2 sequences are MNHNS and SASEGT. J was trimmed by 6 bases and V by 8 bases; bases with no gene match: 11. CDR3 length: 14 amino acids.

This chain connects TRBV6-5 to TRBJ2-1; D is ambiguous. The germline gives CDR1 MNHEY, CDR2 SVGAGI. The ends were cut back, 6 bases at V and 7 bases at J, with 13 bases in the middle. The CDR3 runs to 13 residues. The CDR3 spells CASRSSEANEQFF. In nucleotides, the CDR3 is TGTGCCAGCAGGTCGTCAGAGGCTAATGAGCAGTTCTTC.

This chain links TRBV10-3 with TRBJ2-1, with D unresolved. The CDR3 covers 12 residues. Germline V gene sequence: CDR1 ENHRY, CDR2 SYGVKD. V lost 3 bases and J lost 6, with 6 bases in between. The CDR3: CAISDFSNEQFF. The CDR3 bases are TGTGCCATCAGTGATTTTAGCAATGAGCAGTTCTTC.

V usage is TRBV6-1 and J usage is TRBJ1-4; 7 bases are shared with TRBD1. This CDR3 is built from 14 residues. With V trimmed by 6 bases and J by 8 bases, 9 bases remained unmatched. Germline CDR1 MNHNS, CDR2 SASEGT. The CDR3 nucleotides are TGTGCCAGCAGACAAAACAGGGGTGGCGAAAAACTGTTTTTT. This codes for CASRQNRGGEKLFF.

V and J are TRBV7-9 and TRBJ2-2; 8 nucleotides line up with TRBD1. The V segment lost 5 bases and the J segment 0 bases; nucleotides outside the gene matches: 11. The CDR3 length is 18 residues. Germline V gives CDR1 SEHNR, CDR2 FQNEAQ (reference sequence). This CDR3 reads CASSHCDRGPANTGELFF. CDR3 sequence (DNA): TGTGCCAGCAGCCACTGCGACAGGGGACCCGCGAACACCGGGGAGCTGTTTTTT. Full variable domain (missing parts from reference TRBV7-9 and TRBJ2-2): DTGVSQNPRHKITKRGQNVTFRCDPISEHNRLYWYRQTLGQGPEFLTYFQNEAQLEKSRLLSDRFSAERPKGSFSTLEIQRTEQGDSAMYLCASSHCDRGPANTGELFFGEGSRLTVL.

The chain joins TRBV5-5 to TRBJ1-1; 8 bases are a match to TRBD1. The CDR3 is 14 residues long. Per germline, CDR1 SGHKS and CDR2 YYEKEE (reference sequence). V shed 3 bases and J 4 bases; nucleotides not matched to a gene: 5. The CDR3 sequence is CASSSQGAVTEAFF. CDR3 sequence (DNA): TGTGCCAGCAGCTCCCAGGGGGCGGTCACTGAAGCTTTCTTT.

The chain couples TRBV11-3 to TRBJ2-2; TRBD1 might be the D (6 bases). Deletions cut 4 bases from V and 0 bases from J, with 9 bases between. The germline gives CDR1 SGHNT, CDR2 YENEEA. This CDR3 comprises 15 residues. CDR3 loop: CASSSWTANTGELFF. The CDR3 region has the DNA TGTGCCAGCAGCTCGTGGACAGCGAACACCGGGGAGCTGTTTTTT.

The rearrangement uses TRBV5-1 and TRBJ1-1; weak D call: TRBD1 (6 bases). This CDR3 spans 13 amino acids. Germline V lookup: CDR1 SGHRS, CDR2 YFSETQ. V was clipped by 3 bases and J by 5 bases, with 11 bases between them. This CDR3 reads CASSSGGLTEAFF. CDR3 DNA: TGCGCCAGCAGCTCGGGGGGGCTGACTGAAGCTTTCTTT.

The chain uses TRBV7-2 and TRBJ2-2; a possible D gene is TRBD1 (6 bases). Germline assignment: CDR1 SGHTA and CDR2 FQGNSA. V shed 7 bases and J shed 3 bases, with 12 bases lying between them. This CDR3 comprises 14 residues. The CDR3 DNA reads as TGTGCCAGCAAACGGGGACAAGACACCGGGGAGCTGTTTTTT. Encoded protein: CASKRGQDTGELFF.